Below, 14 T cell receptor beta chains from the same sample are listed, as sequenced in a study of cytomegalovirus exposure and HLA in healthy donors. A multiplex PCR was run with 60 Vbeta primers and 13 Jbeta primers. Assay: immunoSEQ multiplex PCR; the TCRdb copy retains only in-frame clones and omits some. The sample records roughly 120,000 clones, 75% to 90% being singletons. Input material: PBMCs. Source of these receptors: a man aged 50 to 60 in good health and CMV-seronegative.

The V and J genes are TRBV6-5 and TRBJ1-1, with 7 bases identical to TRBD1. The V gene's germline CDR1 is MNHEY and CDR2 SVGAGI. Trimming removed 2 bases from V and 4 bases from J; junction bases left unmatched: 4. There are 14 residues in the CDR3. The CDR3 nucleotides are TGTGCCAGCAGTTACGACAGGGTAGGCACTGAAGCTTTCTTT. This sequence encodes CASSYDRVGTEAFF.

This sequence joins TRBV5-6 and TRBJ2-7; 9 bases are shared with TRBD1. V lost 4 bases to trimming and J lost 6 bases; unmatched junction nucleotides: 8. Germline loops: CDR1 SGHDT, CDR2 YYEEEE. There are 14 residues in the CDR3. CDR3 sequence: CASSIGTGKREQYF. As DNA, the CDR3 is TGTGCCAGCAGCATCGGGACAGGGAAACGCGAGCAGTACTTC. The full variable domain, rest sourced from reference TRBV5-6 and TRBJ2-7, is DAGVTQSPTHLIKTRGQQVTLRCSPKSGHDTVSWYQQALGQGPQFIFQYYEEEERQRGNFPDRFSGHQFPNYSSELNVNALLLGDSALYLCASSIGTGKREQYFGPGTRLTVT.

The sample holds a few counts of this clone. The V gene is TRBV30, the J gene TRBJ2-7; tentative D call: TRBD1 (6 bases). Germline lookup yields CDR1 GTSNPN and CDR2 SVGIG (reference sequence). The V end lost 5 bases, the J end lost 4 bases, and 12 bases lay between the germline ends. The CDR3 runs to 12 residues. The CDR3, as DNA: TGTGCCTGGGTGGAACAGGGTTACGAGCAGTACTTC. Translated: CAWVEQGYEQYF. The full variable domain, in which reference TRBV30 and TRBJ2-7 provide the parts outside the CDR3, is SQTIHQWPATLVQPVGSPLSLECTVEGTSNPNLYWYRQAAGRGLQLLFYSVGIGQISSEVPQNLSASRPQDRQFILSSKKLLLSDSGFYLCAWVEQGYEQYFGPGTRLTVT.

The CDR3 region has the DNA TGTGCCAGCAGCGTAGGGTCAGGCGGGCCCTATGGCTACACCTTC. It yields the protein CASSVGSGGPYGYTF. The chain uses TRBV9 and TRBJ1-2; unclear D gene. CDR1 and CDR2 from the germline V gene are SGDLS and YYNGEE. The CDR3 contains 15 residues. The V end lost 0 bases, the J end lost 4 bases, and 13 bases lay between the germline ends.

In DNA form, the CDR3 reads TGTGCCAGTAGTATAGAGGCGGGAGGGGTCTATGAGCAGTTCTTC. This gives the protein CASSIEAGGVYEQFF. This rearrangement joins TRBV19 to TRBJ2-1; TRBD2 matches 9 bases. The ends lost 0 bases at V and 8 bases at J; junction bases unmatched: 5. The germline CDR1 and CDR2 sequences are LNHDA and SQIVND (reference sequence). This CDR3 has 15 amino acids. The full variable domain, its missing parts supplied by reference TRBV19 and TRBJ2-1, is DGGITQSPKYLFRKEGQNVTLSCEQNLNHDAMYWYRQDPGQGLRLIYYSQIVNDFQKGDIAEGYSVSREKKESFPLTVTSAQKNPTAFYLCASSIEAGGVYEQFFGPGTRLTVL.

This sequence joins TRBV28 and TRBJ2-5; tentative D call: TRBD2 (6 bases). CDR3 length: 13 amino acids. V lost 1 base and J 5 bases, leaving 8 bases between the germline ends. Germline lookup yields CDR1 MDHEN and CDR2 SYDVKM. CDR3 in amino acids: CASSLFRGETQYF. The DNA for the CDR3 is TGTGCCAGCAGTTTATTCCGGGGGGAGACCCAGTACTTC.

The chain combines TRBV7-2 with TRBJ2-1, with 8 bases identical to TRBD2. Germline V CDR1 and CDR2: SGHTA, FQGNSA. The junction had 11 bases not matched to a gene; V was cut back by 2 bases and J by 8 bases. This CDR3 comprises 16 residues. CDR3 sequence reads: CASSLKSASGPYEQFF. The CDR3, as DNA: TGTGCCAGCAGCTTAAAATCGGCTAGCGGGCCCTATGAGCAGTTCTTC.

The genes are TRBV28 and TRBJ1-1, with unresolved D. V lost 5 bases to trimming and J lost 4 bases, with 17 bases between them. The CDR3 contains 15 residues. The germline CDR1 and CDR2 sequences are MDHEN and SYDVKM. The CDR3: CASSRRLPRRTEAFF. The CDR3 DNA follows: TGTGCCAGCAGTCGTAGACTTCCCCGGCGCACTGAAGCTTTCTTT.

This clone was seen only once. The CDR3 coding sequence is TGTGCCAGCAGTTTTGGTCCAGGGGGCAGCGAGACCCAGTACTTC. Its protein product is CASSFGPGGSETQYF. The chain combines TRBV6-5 with TRBJ2-5, with 8 bases that match TRBD1. Germline values: CDR1 MNHEY, CDR2 SVGAGI. The trim removed 4 bases at V and 5 bases at J, leaving 9 bases unmatched. This CDR3 is built from 15 residues.

This chain connects TRBV4-3 to TRBJ1-1; TRBD1 might be the D (6 bases). Looked up from germline, CDR1 is LGHNA and CDR2 is YSLEER. The V end was cut by 1 base, the J end by 4 bases, with 16 bases between. The CDR3 has 16 amino acids. Here the CDR3 reads CASSQGLLGGLTEAFF. CDR3 coding DNA: TGCGCCAGCAGCCAAGGCTTACTCGGGGGGCTCACTGAAGCTTTCTTT.

This sequence joins TRBV28 and TRBJ2-7, with 7 bases fitting TRBD1. This CDR3 has 15 residues. Germline lookup yields CDR1 MDHEN and CDR2 SYDVKM. V was clipped by 6 bases and J by 1 base; unmatched bases: 9. This chain's CDR3 is CASRPPTGLSYEQYF. Here the CDR3 DNA reads TGTGCCAGCAGACCTCCGACAGGGTTGTCCTACGAGCAGTACTTC.

This clone came up a few times. The rearrangement joins TRBV18 to TRBJ2-4; 9 positions match TRBD2. The V segment lost 3 bases and the J segment 8 bases; nucleotides outside the gene matches: 8. This CDR3 spans 15 amino acids. Germline CDR1 reads KGHSH; CDR2 reads LQKENI. CDR3 in amino acids: CASSPLSAGGDIQYF. DNA for the CDR3: TGTGCCAGCTCACCCCTATCCGCGGGGGGGGACATTCAGTACTTC.

This clone occurred a few times. The chain has TRBV5-8 and TRBJ2-7, with no clear D. Looked up from germline, CDR1 is SGHTS and CDR2 is YDEGEE. The CDR3 totals 14 residues. V lost 3 bases, J lost 2 bases, and 12 bases lay in between. CDR3 coding DNA: TGTGCCAGCAGCTATTGGGCCACGGCCTACGAGCAGTACTTC. This encodes CASSYWATAYEQYF.

The chain employs TRBV28 and TRBJ1-2, with D possibly being TRBD1 (5 bases). The CDR3 sequence is 14 residues long. V shed 7 bases and J shed 8 bases, with 20 bases lying between them. Germline V CDR1 and CDR2: MDHEN, SYDVKM. In DNA, the CDR3 is TGTGCCAGCACGAGGCCCACAAAGGGGTCGGGCTACACCTTC. As protein: CASTRPTKGSGYTF.